This TCR beta chain was captured in a study of blood T cell repertoires in COVID-19. Study overall: From T cells, B-cell-depleted T cells, or PBMCs came the material, which was cDNA or gDNA.

Using immunoSEQ multiplex PCR, the repertoire was profiled, and TCRdb retains in-frame clones only, with some absent. The sample yields approximately 72,000 clones, around 85% seen once. The receptor was derived from a man over 45 with acute or convalescent COVID-19. Input material: peripheral blood.

Here the CDR3 DNA reads TGTGCCAGCAGCTTATTTAGTGGCACAGATCTAAACATTCAGTACTTC. Translated, it gives CASSLFSGTDLNIQYF. This chain connects TRBV5-6 to TRBJ2-4; D call uncertain. Trimming cost V 2 bases and J 6 bases, with 18 bases left between them. CDR1 is SGHDT and CDR2 is YYEEEE in the germline V gene. This CDR3 has 16 residues.